The 16 T cell receptor beta chains listed next were all sequenced from one sample in a study of regulatory T cells in long-lasting Graves disease. Time point described: newly diagnosed GD, antithyroid drugs for less than 3 months. RNA extracted from PBMCs served as the sequencing template. Combining iRepertoire HTBI primers with Arm-PCR of CDR3 regions, the authors built TCR beta libraries. Each CDR3 protein gets one entry after TCRdb re-called the multiplex PCR reads with MiXCR. Here the sample spans about 440,000 distinct CDR3 sequences, approximately 16% being singletons. These data were also reused for a study on T cells in Graves' hyperthyroidism and ophthalmopathy.

This sample comprised peripheral blood mononuclear cells (PBMCs), obtained at new diagnosis, from a patient treated with antithyroid drugs. The receptors were gathered from a woman in her twenties or thirties with Graves disease.

About this clonotype: Since no conserved phenylalanine or tryptophan closes the CDR3, a read error is the likely cause. The chain joins TRBV27 to TRBJ1-1; D is unresolved. The CDR3 contains 13 residues. CDR1 is MNHEY and CDR2 is SMNVEV in the germline V gene (reference sequence). V lost 5 bases, J lost 0 bases, and 7 bases lay in between. CDR3 nucleotides: TGTGCCAGCAGTATTGAGATGAACACTGAAGCTTTCTCT. Translating it yields CASSIEMNTEAFS.

This clonotype was seen a handful of times. The chain combines TRBV25-1 with TRBJ2-7; D is perhaps TRBD1 (6 bases). CDR1 is MGHDK and CDR2 is SYGVNS in the germline V gene. V was pared by 0 bases and J by 4 bases, with 7 bases between. The CDR3 has 13 amino acids. The CDR3 sequence is CASSEYRGYEQYF. The CDR3 DNA follows: TGTGCCAGCAGTGAATACAGGGGTTACGAGCAGTACTTC.

J is TRBJ1-5 and V is TRBV4-3; D perhaps matches TRBD1 (6 bases). The ends were cut back, 0 bases at V and 3 bases at J, with 12 bases in the middle. CDR1 and CDR2 from the germline V gene are LGHNA and YSLEER. The CDR3 sequence is 16 residues long. CDR3 in DNA: TGCGCCAGCAGCCAAGATAGGTACAGGGTCAATCAGCCCCAGCATTTT. This encodes CASSQDRYRVNQPQHF.

The chain recombines TRBV9 with TRBJ2-2, with 13 bases aligning to TRBD2. V shed 3 bases and J 7 bases; nucleotides not matched to a gene: 6. Germline assignment: CDR1 SGDLS and CDR2 YYNGEE. This CDR3 has 16 residues. CDR3 sequence: CASSGGLAGVVGELFF. Written as DNA, the CDR3 is TGTGCCAGCAGCGGCGGACTAGCGGGAGTAGTCGGGGAGCTGTTTTTT.

DNA of the CDR3: TGTGCCAGCAGTGGAGCGGGGGGCGTGGGGGATGAGCAGTTCTTC. This sequence encodes CASSGAGGVGDEQFF. This sequence joins TRBV2 and TRBJ2-1; 9 bases are a match to TRBD2. The CDR3 contains 15 residues. The germline gives CDR1 SNHLY, CDR2 FYNNEI. The junction had 9 bases not matched to a gene; V was cut back by 4 bases and J by 8 bases. Complete variable domain (other parts from reference TRBV2 and TRBJ2-1): EPEVTQTPSHQVTQMGQEVILRCVPISNHLYFYWYRQILGQKVEFLVSFYNNEISEKSEIFDDQFSVERPDGSNFTLKIRSTKLEDSAMYFCASSGAGGVGDEQFFGPGTRLTVL.

This clonotype was counted ten times or more. The V call is TRBV20-1, the J call TRBJ1-6, with 8 bases fitting TRBD1. CDR1 and CDR2 (germline): DFQATT, SNEGSKA (reference sequence). After removal of 6 bases from V and 8 bases from J, the junction contained 6 bases not matched to a gene. This CDR3 has 13 residues. The CDR3 reads CSASGQGHSPLHF. The DNA of the CDR3 is TGCAGTGCCAGCGGACAGGGACATTCACCCCTCCACTTT.

Ten or more counts support this clonotype. This sequence joins TRBV15 and TRBJ1-2, with 9 bases aligning to TRBD1. Germline loops: CDR1 LNHNV, CDR2 YYDKDF (reference sequence). The V segment lost 1 base and the J segment 2 bases; nucleotides outside the gene matches: 5. CDR3 length: 16 amino acids. CDR3 DNA sequence: TGTGCCACCAGCAGAGCCCGGACAGGGGCAAACTATGGCTACACCTTC. The encoded protein is CATSRARTGANYGYTF.

The chain links TRBV7-2 to TRBJ2-7; 11 bases line up with TRBD2. Gene TRBJ2-5 matches the end of the DNA better, so the J call may be wrong. The CDR3 is made up of 18 amino acids. Germline V gives CDR1 SGHTA, CDR2 FQGNSA. CDR3 DNA sequence: TGTGCCAGCAGCTTCGCCCTAGCGGGAGGAAGAGGTGGAGAGACCCAGTACTTC. Amino acid sequence: CASSFALAGGRGGETQYF.

This clonotype was counted at least ten times. V is TRBV12-5 and J is TRBJ2-5; the match to TRBD2 covers 12 bases. CDR1 is LGHNT, CDR2 FRNRAP, per germline. Trimming removed 4 bases from V and 4 bases from J; junction bases left unmatched: 10. There are 17 residues in the CDR3. As DNA, the CDR3 is TGTGCTAGTGGTTCGAATCTAGCGGGAGGGCCGGGAGAGACCCAGTACTTC. Its protein is CASGSNLAGGPGETQYF.

The chain combines TRBV24-1 with TRBJ2-1; 9 bases are a match to TRBD1. CDR1 and CDR2 from the germline V gene are KGHDR and SFDVKD. There are 17 residues in the CDR3. V gave up 4 bases and J gave up 5 bases; unmatched junction bases: 11. The CDR3 here is CATSDPGTGGANNEQFF. The CDR3 nucleotides are TGTGCCACCAGTGACCCCGGTACAGGGGGCGCAAACAATGAGCAGTTCTTC.

The CDR3 DNA follows: TGTGCCAGCAGCCCCCCCCTAGTGAGTTTGTGGAATGAGCAGTTCTTC. This gives the protein CASSPPLVSLWNEQFF. The rearrangement links TRBV13 to TRBJ2-1; no clear D gene. This CDR3 is built from 16 residues. Germline assignment: CDR1 PRHDT and CDR2 FYEKMQ (reference sequence). V lost 5 bases and J lost 7, with 21 bases in between.

The table lists this clonotype with many counts. The chain is built from TRBV6-1 and TRBJ2-3; no reliable D call. CDR1 is MNHNS, CDR2 SASEGT, per germline. V shed 1 base and J shed 3 bases, with 11 bases lying between them. This CDR3 is built from 15 residues. The CDR3 is CASSEESWSTDTQYF. As DNA, the CDR3 is TGTGCCAGCAGTGAAGAGAGTTGGTCGACAGATACGCAGTATTTT.

The chain has TRBV9 and TRBJ2-5, with 7 bases aligning to TRBD2. Germline V lookup: CDR1 SGDLS, CDR2 YYNGEE. V was clipped by 0 bases and J by 5 bases; unmatched bases: 10. The CDR3 sequence is 16 residues long. CDR3 region: CASSVVGEGPWETQYF. The CDR3 DNA is TGTGCCAGCAGCGTAGTCGGGGAGGGCCCTTGGGAGACCCAGTACTTC.

This clonotype was observed at least ten times. The rearrangement links TRBV13 to TRBJ2-5; the D gene is possibly TRBD2 (5 bases). V shed 1 base and J shed 5 bases, with 20 bases lying between them. The CDR3 contains 17 residues. Germline CDR1 is PRHDT and CDR2 is FYEKMQ (reference sequence). The CDR3 region is CASSLDGSSSVQETQYF. The CDR3 DNA sequence: TGTGCCAGCAGCTTAGATGGGAGTTCCTCTGTCCAGGAGACCCAGTACTTC. The full variable domain, its missing parts supplied by reference TRBV13 and TRBJ2-5, is AAGVIQSPRHLIKEKRETATLKCYPIPRHDTVYWYQQGPGQDPQFLISFYEKMQSDKGSIPDRFSAQQFSDYHSELNMSSLELGDSALYFCASSLDGSSSVQETQYFGPGTRLLVL.

This clonotype has just a few counts. The chain links TRBV19 to TRBJ2-7; 10 bases are shared with TRBD2. Germline V CDR1 and CDR2: LNHDA, SQIVND (reference sequence). Trimming at V came to 7 bases and at J to 1 base, leaving 4 bases not matched to a gene. This CDR3 region has 14 residues. The CDR3 is CASKPGLASYEQYF. In DNA form, the CDR3 reads TGTGCCAGTAAACCGGGACTAGCGTCCTACGAGCAGTACTTC.

The V and J genes are TRBV18 and TRBJ1-1; 9 bases are shared with TRBD1. V gave up 2 bases and J gave up 4 bases; unmatched junction bases: 5. This CDR3 spans 15 amino acids. Germline CDR1 is KGHSH and CDR2 is LQKENI. This CDR3 reads CASSPGDRALTEAFF. CDR3 in DNA: TGTGCCAGCTCACCAGGGGACAGGGCACTCACTGAAGCTTTCTTT.